This TCR beta chain was sequenced during a study of T cells in localized non-small cell lung cancer. Study-wide findings and caveats: Uninvolved adjacent lung had more T cell clonality than any other tissue, topping tumor. Because only a single region of the tumor was sequenced, heterogeneity remains possible. A denser population of T cells in blood accompanied longer overall survival.

This clone was counted once. Its antigen is unidentified. Using immunoSEQ multiplex PCR, the repertoire was profiled, and TCRdb retains in-frame clones only, with some absent. This sample carries about 470 clones, about 25% of them seen once, and the ten largest clones take 29%. Lung adjacent to the tumor, free of atypia, was sampled at least 2 cm from its margin. The specimen was normal lung tissue next to the tumor, collected before any cancer treatment. The clonotype comes from a female donor older than 55 with stage II squamous cell lung carcinoma.

CDR3 region: CASSPQGGIEEKLFF. CDR3 bases: TGTGCCAGCTCACCGCAGGGAGGGATCGAGGAAAAACTGTTTTTT. The chain joins TRBV18 to TRBJ1-4; possible D gene TRBD1, 5 bases. The CDR3 runs to 15 residues. V gave up 3 bases and J gave up 8 bases, with 16 bases separating them. Germline CDR1 and CDR2: KGHSH and LQKENI. The entire variable domain, with the rest obtained from reference TRBV18 and TRBJ1-4, is as follows: NAGVMQNPRHLVRRRGQEARLRCSPMKGHSHVYWYRQLPEEGLKFMVYLQKENIIDESGMPKERFSAEFPKEGPSILRIQQVVRGDSAAYFCASSPQGGIEEKLFFGSGTQLSVL.